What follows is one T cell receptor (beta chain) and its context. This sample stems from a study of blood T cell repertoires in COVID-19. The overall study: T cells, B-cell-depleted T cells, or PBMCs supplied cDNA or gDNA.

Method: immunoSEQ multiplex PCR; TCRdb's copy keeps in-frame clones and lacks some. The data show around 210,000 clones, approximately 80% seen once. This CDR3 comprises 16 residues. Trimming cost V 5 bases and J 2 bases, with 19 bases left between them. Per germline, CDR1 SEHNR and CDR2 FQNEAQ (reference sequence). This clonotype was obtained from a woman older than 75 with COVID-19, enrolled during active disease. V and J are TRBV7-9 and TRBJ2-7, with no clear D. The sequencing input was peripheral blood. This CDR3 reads CASSTTQTGSTYEQYF. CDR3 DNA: TGTGCCAGCAGCACCACCCAGACTGGATCCACCTACGAGCAGTACTTC.